This entry lists 31 T cell receptor beta chains sequenced from one sample in a study of beta chain features in type 1 diabetes. The entirety of the isolated RNA underwent reverse transcription, so expressed TCRB transcripts were sequenced. Assay used: immunoSEQ multiplex PCR; TCRdb lists only in-frame clones, some missing. In the table there are roughly 500,000 clones, 30% of which are singletons. The source material was naive CD4+ T cells from blood. All receptors come from a man aged 18-30 years in good health.

A few counts support this clone. Distinct nucleotide sequences in the sample also encode this CDR3. This rearrangement joins TRBV30 to TRBJ2-5; TRBD1 is a possible D gene (5 bases). Germline V CDR1 and CDR2: GTSNPN, SVGIG (reference sequence). The V gene lost 2 bases and the J gene lost 5 bases, with 6 bases spanning the gap. The length of the CDR3 is 11 residues. In DNA form, the CDR3 reads TGTGCCTGGAGTCACAGGGAGACCCAGTACTTC. Protein sequence: CAWSHRETQYF. Using reference TRBV30 and TRBJ2-5 for the parts outside the CDR3, the full variable domain is SQTIHQWPATLVQPVGSPLSLECTVEGTSNPNLYWYRQAAGRGLQLLFYSVGIGQISSEVPQNLSASRPQDRQFILSSKKLLLSDSGFYLCAWSHRETQYFGPGTRLLVL.

This clone was recorded a few times. The V gene is TRBV28, the J gene TRBJ2-7; D not certain. Trimming removed 0 bases from V and 5 bases from J, with 11 bases in between. Germline V gene sequence: CDR1 MDHEN, CDR2 SYDVKM. This CDR3 is 14 amino acids long. The CDR3 loop reads CASSLWDPGHEQYF. CDR3 DNA: TGTGCCAGCAGTTTATGGGACCCTGGCCACGAGCAGTACTTC.

The CDR3 loop is CASSRSGQGKIEQYF. CDR3 nucleotides: TGTGCCAGCAGCCGTTCGGGTCAGGGTAAGATCGAGCAGTACTTC. V gene TRBV14 combines with J gene TRBJ2-7; TRBD1 might be the D (5 bases). The germline CDR1 and CDR2 sequences are SGHDN and FVKESK. V lost 4 bases to trimming and J lost 6 bases, with 19 bases between them. The CDR3 consists of 15 residues.

This chain links TRBV4-2 with TRBJ2-7; 7 bases align to TRBD2. This CDR3 region has 15 residues. The ends lost 0 bases at V and 2 bases at J; junction bases unmatched: 4. CDR1 is LGHNA and CDR2 is YNFKEQ in the germline V gene. The CDR3 loop reads CASSQDYAGAYEQYF. CDR3 coding DNA: TGTGCCAGCAGCCAAGATTACGCGGGGGCCTACGAGCAGTACTTC.

This clone has just a few counts. The chain is built from TRBV14 and TRBJ2-7, with D possibly matching TRBD1 (5 bases). The V end was cut by 4 bases, the J end by 3 bases, with 13 bases between. The CDR3 totals 14 residues. Germline CDR1 and CDR2: SGHDN and FVKESK. CDR3 DNA: TGTGCCAGCAGCCGTAAGGGGATCGACTACGAGCAGTACTTC. It translates to CASSRKGIDYEQYF.

The J gene is TRBJ2-3, the V gene TRBV30; D perhaps matches TRBD1 (6 bases). Germline CDR1 is GTSNPN and CDR2 is SVGIG (reference sequence). This CDR3 has 14 amino acids. The ends were cut back, 5 bases at V and 1 base at J, with 13 bases in the middle. CDR3 in DNA: TGTGCCTGGGGCAGGGGAATACGCACAGATACGCAGTATTTT. As protein: CAWGRGIRTDTQYF.

A note on this clone: Other DNA sequences from this sample encode an identical CDR3 as well. The chain combines TRBV5-1 with TRBJ2-2, with D tentatively TRBD1 (5 bases). Trimming left V 4 bases short and J 3 bases short, with 7 bases between. CDR1 is SGHRS and CDR2 is YFSETQ in the germline V gene. The CDR3 is made up of 13 amino acids. The CDR3 nucleotides are TGCGCCAGCAGCCTGACAGACACCGGGGAGCTGTTTTTT. Protein product: CASSLTDTGELFF.

The chain joins TRBV6-1 to TRBJ1-2; D is uncertain. Germline V gives CDR1 MNHNS, CDR2 SASEGT. The CDR3 consists of 13 residues. Deletions cut 5 bases from V and 2 bases from J, with 9 bases between. CDR3 nucleotides: TGTGCCAGCAGTAATTGGGAGAACTATGGCTACACCTTC. Its protein is CASSNWENYGYTF.

The chain joins TRBV7-6 to TRBJ2-1; 8 bases match TRBD2. Germline lookup yields CDR1 SGHVS and CDR2 FNYEAQ. Germline trimming cut 6 bases from V and 7 bases from J; bases unmatched to any gene: 8. The length of the CDR3 is 14 residues. CDR3 amino acids: CASRPAGVRNEQFF. Written as DNA, the CDR3 is TGTGCCAGCAGACCAGCGGGAGTAAGAAATGAGCAGTTCTTC.

This clone showed up just once. The rearrangement joins TRBV7-2 to TRBJ1-2; 9 nucleotides align to TRBD1. The CDR3 has 14 residues. V was clipped by 1 base and J by 5 bases; unmatched bases: 2. Germline V gene data show CDR1 as SGHTA and CDR2 as FQGNSA. The CDR3 protein is CASSLGGQGYGYTF. In nucleotides, the CDR3 is TGTGCCAGCAGCTTAGGTGGACAGGGGTATGGCTACACCTTC.

This clone has a handful of counts. This chain joins TRBV11-1 and TRBJ2-1; TRBD2 matches 12 bases. The germline gives CDR1 SGHAT, CDR2 FQDESV (reference sequence). The CDR3 length is 16 residues. The trim removed 6 bases at V and 6 bases at J, leaving 9 bases unmatched. CDR3 DNA: TGTGCCAGCAGTCCTCGACTAGCGGGAGTTCTCAATGAGCAGTTCTTC. Residues: CASSPRLAGVLNEQFF.

The sample holds a few counts of this clone. The CDR3 region has the DNA TGTGCCAGCAGGCCGGGACTAAACACCGGGGAGCTGTTTTTT. Translated, it gives CASRPGLNTGELFF. This chain links TRBV6-5 with TRBJ2-2; 7 nucleotides line up with TRBD2. The V gene end was trimmed by 6 bases and the J gene end by 2 bases; junction bases not matched to a gene: 3. The CDR3 extends over 14 amino acids. Germline CDR1 reads MNHEY; CDR2 reads SVGAGI.

The chain uses TRBV5-4 and TRBJ1-2; D is undetermined. The CDR3 covers 12 residues. The germline gives CDR1 SGHNT, CDR2 YYREEE (reference sequence). The V end lost 4 bases, the J end lost 8 bases, and 12 bases lay between the germline ends. The CDR3 sequence: CASSPWTGGYTF. DNA for the CDR3: TGTGCCAGCAGCCCCTGGACCGGGGGCTACACCTTC. The full variable domain, with the rest looked up from reference TRBV5-4 and TRBJ1-2, is ETGVTQSPTHLIKTRGQQVTLRCSSQSGHNTVSWYQQALGQGPQFIFQYYREEENGRGNFPPRFSGLQFPNYSSELNVNALELDDSALYLCASSPWTGGYTFGSGTRLTVV.

The gene calls are TRBV5-4 and TRBJ2-5, with D possibly being TRBD1 (6 bases). CDR3 length: 14 residues. CDR1 SGHNT and CDR2 YYREEE come from the germline V gene (reference sequence). The V and J ends lost 4 bases and 1 base respectively, with 11 bases between them. The CDR3 nucleotides read TGTGCCAGCAGCCGGGCCAGGGGCCAAGAGACCCAGTACTTC. This translates into CASSRARGQETQYF.

V is TRBV19 and J is TRBJ2-7; D not certain. This CDR3 has 12 residues. V shed 5 bases and J shed 2 bases, with 7 bases lying between them. Germline values: CDR1 LNHDA, CDR2 SQIVND (reference sequence). The CDR3 here is CASSANTYEQYF. The CDR3 DNA follows: TGTGCCAGTAGTGCCAATACCTACGAGCAGTACTTC.

The rearrangement links TRBV15 to TRBJ1-5; TRBD1 agrees at 7 bases. After removal of 0 bases from V and 3 bases from J, the junction contained 5 bases not matched to a gene. In germline, CDR1 is LNHNV, CDR2 YYDKDF (reference sequence). The CDR3 is made up of 16 amino acids. The CDR3 reads CATSREIGTVNQPQHF. The CDR3 DNA reads TGTGCCACCAGCAGAGAAATAGGGACAGTCAATCAGCCCCAGCATTTT.

The chain has TRBV9 and TRBJ1-1, with D maybe TRBD1 (5 bases). The germline gives CDR1 SGDLS, CDR2 YYNGEE. Trimming left V 0 bases short and J 0 bases short, with 9 bases between. The CDR3 covers 15 residues. The CDR3: CASSVAAGMNTEAFF. The CDR3 region has the DNA TGTGCCAGCAGCGTAGCCGCAGGGATGAACACTGAAGCTTTCTTT. The whole variable domain, filled in from reference TRBV9 and TRBJ1-1, reads DSGVTQTPKHLITATGQRVTLRCSPRSGDLSVYWYQQSLDQGLQFLIQYYNGEERAKGNILERFSAQQFPDLHSELNLSSLELGDSALYFCASSVAAGMNTEAFFGQGTRLTVV.

The chain joins TRBV4-1 to TRBJ2-1; possible D gene TRBD1, 5 bases. The germline V and J ends were trimmed by 5 bases and 2 bases, with 13 bases remaining between them. Germline V gene lookup returns CDR1 MGHRA and CDR2 YSYEKL. The length of the CDR3 is 15 residues. CDR3: CASSKQAIAYNEQFF. Written as DNA, the CDR3 is TGCGCCAGCAGCAAACAGGCTATAGCCTACAATGAGCAGTTCTTC.

J is TRBJ2-5 and V is TRBV10-3, with 10 bases aligning to TRBD1. The V gene's germline CDR1 is ENHRY and CDR2 SYGVKD. The CDR3 loop spans 16 amino acids. The trim removed 0 bases at V and 2 bases at J, leaving 3 bases unmatched. CDR3 sequence (DNA): TGTGCCATCAGTGAGTCCGGGACAGGGGCGCAAGAGACCCAGTACTTC. Translation: CAISESGTGAQETQYF.

The J gene is TRBJ1-1, the V gene TRBV18; D uncertain. Germline lookup yields CDR1 KGHSH and CDR2 LQKENI. The germline V and J ends were trimmed by 3 bases and 3 bases, with 17 bases remaining between them. CDR3 length: 16 amino acids. The DNA for the CDR3 is TGTGCCAGCTCACCTGTTACTGGGGTTAGGCACACTGAAGCTTTCTTT. Amino acid sequence: CASSPVTGVRHTEAFF.

This clone was seen a few times. This chain uses TRBV29-1 with TRBJ2-7, with 10 nucleotides matching TRBD2. V gave up 4 bases and J gave up 6 bases; unmatched junction bases: 3. Per germline, CDR1 SQVTM and CDR2 ANQGSEA. The CDR3 extends over 12 amino acids. DNA for the CDR3: TGCAGCGTTGTACTAGCGGGGAGCGAGCAGTACTTC. Its translation: CSVVLAGSEQYF.

This chain links TRBV30 with TRBJ1-1, with 8 bases matching TRBD1. CDR1 and CDR2 from the germline V gene are GTSNPN and SVGIG (reference sequence). V gave up 5 bases and J gave up 5 bases; unmatched junction bases: 4. This CDR3 comprises 12 residues. The CDR3 coding sequence is TGTGCCTGGGGACAGGGACGTACTGAAGCTTTCTTT. Translation: CAWGQGRTEAFF.

The CDR3 DNA sequence: TGTGCCAGCAGCTTAACCCTAGCGTCCTACGAGCAGTACTTC. It translates to CASSLTLASYEQYF. J is TRBJ2-7 and V is TRBV7-9; the D gene is possibly TRBD2 (6 bases). Germline CDR1 SEHNR, CDR2 FQNEAQ (reference sequence). The CDR3 loop spans 14 amino acids. Trimming cost V 2 bases and J 1 base, with 9 bases left between them.

With respect to this clone: This CDR3 is also generated by other DNA sequences in the sample. The gene calls are TRBV28 and TRBJ2-1, with 10 nucleotides matching TRBD2. The CDR3 runs to 15 residues. Germline assignment: CDR1 MDHEN and CDR2 SYDVKM. Trimming removed 6 bases from V and 4 bases from J; junction bases left unmatched: 6. CDR3 region: CASSLAGGSYNEQFF. Written as DNA, the CDR3 is TGTGCCAGCAGCTTAGCGGGGGGCTCATACAATGAGCAGTTCTTC.

The V and J genes are TRBV5-1 and TRBJ1-4; D not resolved. Germline CDR1 reads SGHRS; CDR2 reads YFSETQ. Trimming took 0 bases from V and 7 from J, leaving 16 bases between them. This CDR3 is 16 amino acids long. CDR3 in DNA: TGCGCCAGCAGCTTGGGGATAGCCGGACCACCTGAAAAACTGTTTTTT. Translating it yields CASSLGIAGPPEKLFF. Full variable domain (rest looked up from reference TRBV5-1 and TRBJ1-4): KAGVTQTPRYLIKTRGQQVTLSCSPISGHRSVSWYQQTPGQGLQFLFEYFSETQRNKGNFPGRFSGRQFSNSRSEMNVSTLELGDSALYLCASSLGIAGPPEKLFFGSGTQLSVL.

Comment on this clone: The junction departs from germline at one end; a sequencing error may be responsible. The rearrangement links TRBV30 to TRBJ2-5; the match to TRBD1 covers 10 bases. The CDR3 sequence is 13 residues long. CDR1 is GTSNPN and CDR2 is SVGIG in the germline V gene (reference sequence). CDR3 residues: CAGRTGGQETQYF. The CDR3 bases are TGTGCCGGGAGGACAGGGGGCCAAGAGACCCAGTACTTC.

This clone was seen a few times. This chain connects TRBV7-9 to TRBJ2-1; no definite D call. Trimming stripped 1 base from V and 2 bases from J, with 15 bases between. This CDR3 has 17 residues. Germline V gives CDR1 SEHNR, CDR2 FQNEAQ (reference sequence). Written as DNA, the CDR3 is TGTGCCAGCAGCTTAGGATTTCGGGCGGATCCCTACAATGAGCAGTTCTTC. Its protein product is CASSLGFRADPYNEQFF.

V and J are TRBV4-1 and TRBJ2-7; a weak D match, TRBD1 (5 bases). The CDR3 spans 12 residues. Germline assignment: CDR1 MGHRA and CDR2 YSYEKL. V was cut by 4 bases and J by 4 bases, with 8 bases left in between. This CDR3 reads CASSRTRYEQYF. The CDR3, as DNA: TGCGCCAGCAGCCGGACACGGTACGAGCAGTACTTC.

The chain employs TRBV2 and TRBJ1-5, with 8 bases aligning to TRBD1. The V gene end was trimmed by 6 bases and the J gene end by 7 bases; junction bases not matched to a gene: 2. In germline, CDR1 is SNHLY, CDR2 FYNNEI. The CDR3 totals 12 residues. The CDR3 DNA sequence: TGTGCCAGCAGGGACAGGGCCCAGCCCCAGCATTTT. Translating it yields CASRDRAQPQHF. The variable domain in full, completed from reference TRBV2 and TRBJ1-5, reads EPEVTQTPSHQVTQMGQEVILRCVPISNHLYFYWYRQILGQKVEFLVSFYNNEISEKSEIFDDQFSVERPDGSNFTLKIRSTKLEDSAMYFCASRDRAQPQHFGDGTRLSIL.

V and J are TRBV30 and TRBJ1-3; D unresolved. This CDR3 has 15 amino acids. V was shortened by 0 bases and J by 4 bases, with 13 bases between the two germline ends. Germline CDR1 GTSNPN, CDR2 SVGIG (reference sequence). As DNA, the CDR3 is TGTGCCTGGAGTGTACCTAGGGTTACGGGAAACACCATATATTTT. It codes for CAWSVPRVTGNTIYF.

This chain's CDR3 is CASSTQRTEAFF. CDR3 in DNA: TGTGCCAGCAGCACACAACGGACTGAAGCTTTCTTT. The chain employs TRBV5-6 and TRBJ1-1; unclear D gene. Looked up from germline, CDR1 is SGHDT and CDR2 is YYEEEE. V was trimmed by 4 bases and J by 5 bases, leaving 9 bases between them. This CDR3 is 12 amino acids long.